The 27 T cell receptor beta chains listed next were all sequenced from one sample in a study of patients and donors after allogeneic stem cell transplantation. TCRdb used MiXCR to reprocess the RT-PCR reads, holding one entry per CDR3 protein. Counted here are around 240,000 distinct CDR3 sequences, 11% to 15% occurring once; the ten biggest clones make up approximately 10%. Material for sequencing was blood, either unsorted or a sorted T cell fraction (not recorded which). These receptors were taken from a human donor who was either an allogeneic HSCT recipient or a stem cell or donor lymphocyte infusion donor (not recorded which). It is not recorded whose cells these are; they may come from a transplant donor.

V gene TRBV5-1 combines with J gene TRBJ1-3, with D unresolved. V lost 0 bases and J lost 2, with 9 bases in between. Germline CDR1 SGHRS, CDR2 YFSETQ. The CDR3 is made up of 15 amino acids. CDR3 coding DNA: TGCGCCAGCAGCTTGGGGTCTTCCACTGGAAACACCATATATTTT. Protein: CASSLGSSTGNTIYF.

The chain uses TRBV20-1 and TRBJ1-2; 7 bases are shared with TRBD1. Per germline, CDR1 DFQATT and CDR2 SNEGSKA (reference sequence). CDR3 length: 15 amino acids. The junction had 7 bases not matched to a gene; V was cut back by 3 bases and J by 0 bases. The CDR3 spells CSARDRLKANYGYTF. The CDR3 DNA reads as TGCAGTGCTAGGGACAGGTTGAAGGCTAACTATGGCTACACCTTC.

This clonotype was counted between two and nine times. The chain has TRBV6-2 or TRBV6-3 and TRBJ1-5, with unresolved D. The germline gives CDR1 MNHEY, CDR2 SVGEGT. The CDR3 contains 17 residues. V was cut by 4 bases and J by 4 bases, with 20 bases left in between. In DNA form, the CDR3 reads TGTGCCAGCAGTTCTCGGTCATCGGGCATTCTTAATCAGCCCCAGCATTTT. It encodes CASSSRSSGILNQPQHF.

This clonotype was seen ten or more times. The genes are TRBV9 and TRBJ2-1; possibly TRBD1 for D (7 bases). From germline, CDR1 is SGDLS and CDR2 YYNGEE. The CDR3 runs to 16 residues. Trimming pared 4 bases from V and 3 bases from J, leaving 17 bases between. CDR3 bases: TGTGCCAGCAGCCCCCAGGGGGGATCACGCTACAATGAGCAGTTCTTC. Translation: CASSPQGGSRYNEQFF.

This clonotype was counted at least ten times. This chain links TRBV6-5 with TRBJ2-3, with D possibly TRBD2 on 6 matching bases. Between the trimmed V and J ends, which lost 0 bases and 5 bases, there was a span of 15 bases. The CDR3 is made up of 16 amino acids. Germline V gene lookup returns CDR1 MNHEY and CDR2 SVGAGI. The CDR3 DNA is TGTGCCAGCAGTTACTCTCTCGGGAGCCGTGGAGATACGCAGTATTTT. Amino acids: CASSYSLGSRGDTQYF.

This rearrangement joins TRBV7-2 to TRBJ2-7; 8 bases are a match to TRBD1. Germline assignment: CDR1 SGHTA and CDR2 FQGNSA. After removal of 1 base from V and 4 bases from J, the junction contained 9 bases not matched to a gene. CDR3 length: 16 amino acids. CDR3 region: CASSLGVWTGSYEQYF. CDR3 bases: TGTGCCAGCAGCTTAGGGGTTTGGACAGGGTCGTACGAGCAGTACTTC.

This clonotype was found a few times. The chain carries TRBV6-2 or TRBV6-3 and TRBJ1-6, with 9 positions matching TRBD1. CDR1 MNHEY and CDR2 SVGEGT come from the germline V gene. Unmatched junction bases numbered 8, after V lost 0 bases and J lost 5 bases. The CDR3 has 18 amino acids. The CDR3 nucleotides are TGTGCCAGCAGTTACTCGAAGCATGGGACAGGGAATAATTCACCCCTCCACTTT. This codes for CASSYSKHGTGNNSPLHF.

This clonotype appeared many times. The V call is TRBV11-2, the J call TRBJ2-3; 9 nucleotides agree with TRBD2. Trimming took 5 bases from V and 8 from J; bases not matched to a gene: 14. This CDR3 has 16 amino acids. The V gene's germline CDR1 is SGHAT and CDR2 FQNNGV. Written as DNA, the CDR3 is TGTGCCAGCAGCCCTGCGGGGCGGGGGGGCCAGAGTACGCAGTATTTT. Translation: CASSPAGRGGQSTQYF.

This chain uses TRBV20-1 with TRBJ1-2; 10 nucleotides match TRBD1. Germline loops: CDR1 DFQATT, CDR2 SNEGSKA (reference sequence). The CDR3 consists of 14 residues. Trimming removed 4 bases from V and 3 bases from J; junction bases left unmatched: 5. CDR3 sequence: CSATRDRGDYGYTF. DNA for the CDR3: TGCAGTGCTACCCGGGACAGGGGAGACTATGGCTACACCTTC.

This clonotype was detected many times. V usage is TRBV12-3 or TRBV12-4 and J usage is TRBJ1-2, with D perhaps TRBD1 (5 bases). The CDR3 sequence is 14 residues long. V lost 5 bases and J lost 4, with 14 bases in between. CDR3 DNA sequence: TGTGCCAGCAGTACCGGTCGTGACAGCTATGGCTACACCTTC. It specifies CASSTGRDSYGYTF.

The chain employs TRBV10-3 and TRBJ2-3; D tentatively reads TRBD1 or TRBD2 (6 bases each). V was pared by 3 bases and J by 5 bases, with 12 bases between. Per the germline V gene, CDR1 is ENHRY and CDR2 is SYGVKD. CDR3 length: 14 amino acids. CDR3 sequence (DNA): TGTGCCATCAGTGAACGGAGGGGGGTAGATACGCAGTATTTT. The encoded protein is CAISERRGVDTQYF.

This clonotype was counted many times. The rearrangement joins TRBV7-8 to TRBJ2-5; no clear D. This CDR3 spans 14 amino acids. V dropped 8 bases and J dropped 1 base, with 14 bases sitting between them. Germline values: CDR1 SGHVS, CDR2 FQNEAQ. CDR3 coding DNA: TGTGCCAGCCAAAGTAGGCGGCTCCAAGAGACCCAGTACTTC. Translating it yields CASQSRRLQETQYF.

This clonotype was counted only a few times. The rearrangement links TRBV5-5 to TRBJ2-2, with D unclear. This CDR3 has 16 amino acids. Germline values: CDR1 SGHKS, CDR2 YYEKEE (reference sequence). V was trimmed by 0 bases and J by 0 bases, leaving 9 bases between them. The CDR3 sequence: CASSLVTAANTGELFF. The CDR3 DNA is TGTGCCAGCAGCTTGGTTACCGCTGCGAACACCGGGGAGCTGTTTTTT. Full variable domain (missing parts from reference TRBV5-5 and TRBJ2-2): DAGVTQSPTHLIKTRGQQVTLRCSPISGHKSVSWYQQVLGQGPQFIFQYYEKEERGRGNFPDRFSARQFPNYSSELNVNALLLGDSALYLCASSLVTAANTGELFFGEGSRLTVL.

This chain links TRBV6-1 with TRBJ1-1, with D hard to call. The germline gives CDR1 MNHNS, CDR2 SASEGT. V was clipped by 4 bases and J by 1 base, with 13 bases between them. This CDR3 contains 15 residues. The chain's CDR3 is CASSVRRGPNTEAFF. The CDR3 DNA is TGTGCCAGCAGTGTCAGAAGAGGGCCGAACACTGAAGCTTTCTTT.

This clonotype was seen at least ten times. V gene TRBV10-3 combines with J gene TRBJ2-1, with D perhaps TRBD2 (6 bases). The CDR3 is 14 amino acids. Looked up from germline, CDR1 is ENHRY and CDR2 is SYGVKD. Between the trimmed V and J ends, which lost 6 bases and 0 bases, there was a span of 9 bases. Here the CDR3 DNA reads TGTGCCATCAGCCCCGGGGGCTCCTACAATGAGCAGTTCTTC. It specifies CAISPGGSYNEQFF.

This clonotype was recorded only once. The chain employs TRBV7-2 and TRBJ2-7; maybe TRBD1 (5 bases). The CDR3 runs to 15 residues. Germline CDR1 reads SGHTA; CDR2 reads FQGNSA. The ends were cut back, 6 bases at V and 1 base at J, with 16 bases in the middle. The CDR3 sequence: CASSSRTRESYEQYF. CDR3 DNA: TGTGCCAGCAGTTCCCGGACAAGGGAATCCTACGAGCAGTACTTC.

This clonotype was seen many times. The chain couples TRBV6-1 to TRBJ1-5, with a weak D call TRBD1 (6 bases). The germline gives CDR1 MNHNS, CDR2 SASEGT. V was cut by 0 bases and J by 6 bases, with 18 bases left in between. The CDR3 consists of 17 residues. CDR3: CASSEAGVGGASQPQHF. The CDR3 nucleotides read TGTGCCAGCAGTGAAGCGGGGGTAGGGGGGGCTAGTCAGCCCCAGCATTTT.

This chain uses TRBV6-1 with TRBJ1-3; D is uncertain. CDR1 and CDR2 from the germline V gene are MNHNS and SASEGT. The V and J ends lost 10 bases and 2 bases respectively, with 15 bases between them. The CDR3 is made up of 14 amino acids. The CDR3 DNA reads TGTGCCACAGCCCACCAGCCGACTGGAAACACCATATATTTT. It specifies CATAHQPTGNTIYF.

The chain employs TRBV5-6 and TRBJ1-5; 7 bases fit TRBD1. CDR1 SGHDT and CDR2 YYEEEE come from the germline V gene. Losses at the gene ends were 4 bases for V and 2 bases for J; bases not matched to a gene: 12. This CDR3 contains 17 residues. CDR3: CASSPYDRAEGNQPQHF. CDR3 DNA: TGTGCCAGCAGCCCCTATGACAGGGCGGAGGGCAATCAGCCCCAGCATTTT.

There are a few counts of this clonotype. The V call is TRBV19, the J call TRBJ2-1, with TRBD2 matching 7 bases. The CDR3 length is 16 residues. V was clipped by 4 bases and J by 2 bases; unmatched bases: 8. Germline CDR1 and CDR2: LNHDA and SQIVND (reference sequence). CDR3 protein: CASSTIPGTTYNEQFF. As DNA, the CDR3 is TGTGCCAGTAGTACCATCCCCGGGACTACCTACAATGAGCAGTTCTTC.

This chain links TRBV6-1 with TRBJ2-1; 7 bases fit TRBD2. Germline loops: CDR1 MNHNS, CDR2 SASEGT. Unmatched junction bases numbered 13, after V lost 0 bases and J lost 8 bases. The CDR3 contains 17 residues. CDR3 sequence: CASSEAPLADLWDEQFF. The CDR3 bases are TGTGCCAGCAGTGAAGCCCCGCTAGCGGACCTATGGGATGAGCAGTTCTTC.

The chain recombines TRBV29-1 with TRBJ1-2; 9 bases align to TRBD1. Germline V CDR1 and CDR2: SQVTM, ANQGSEA. V trimming: 7 bases; J trimming: 4 bases; junction bases outside the gene matches: 7. CDR3 length: 13 residues. CDR3 in amino acids: CSALTGGIYGYTF. DNA of the CDR3: TGCAGCGCACTAACAGGGGGCATCTATGGCTACACCTTC. Drawing the rest from reference TRBV29-1 and TRBJ1-2, the complete variable domain is SAVISQKPSRDICQRGTSLTIQCQVDSQVTMMFWYRQQPGQSLTLIATANQGSEATYESGFVIDKFPISRPNLTFSTLTVSNMSPEDSSIYLCSALTGGIYGYTFGSGTRLTVV.

This clonotype was seen repeatedly, ten times or more. The chain couples TRBV7-9 to TRBJ2-5; maybe TRBD1 (5 bases). CDR3 size: 14 residues. Between the trimmed V and J ends, which lost 2 bases and 2 bases, there was a span of 9 bases. Germline V gene sequence: CDR1 SEHNR, CDR2 FQNEAQ (reference sequence). Written as DNA, the CDR3 is TGTGCCAGCAGCTTAATTGCAGGGCAAGAGACCCAGTACTTC. Translated, it gives CASSLIAGQETQYF.

This clonotype is termed medium-sized. The chain couples TRBV12-3 or TRBV12-4 to TRBJ1-2; a possible D gene is TRBD1 (6 bases). Trimming pared 7 bases from V and 6 bases from J, leaving 15 bases between. The CDR3 is made up of 13 amino acids. The CDR3 bases are TGTGCCAGCACCTTAGGGGGTTTCGATGGCTACACCTTC. This translates into CASTLGGFDGYTF.

There are many counts of this clonotype. J is TRBJ2-7 and V is TRBV20-1, with D possibly TRBD1 on 5 matching bases. Trimming cost V 2 bases and J 5 bases, with 7 bases left between them. This CDR3 has 11 amino acids. The germline V gene has CDR1 DFQATT and CDR2 SNEGSKA (reference sequence). The DNA for the CDR3 is TGCAGTGCTAGACAGGGCAACGAGCAGTACTTC. Translated, it gives CSARQGNEQYF.

The chain is built from TRBV9 and TRBJ2-7; TRBD1 matches 8 bases. The ends lost 3 bases at V and 4 bases at J; junction bases unmatched: 12. Germline CDR1 SGDLS, CDR2 YYNGEE. The CDR3 length is 16 residues. The CDR3 loop is CASSAGYGQGLYEQYF. In DNA, the CDR3 is TGTGCCAGCAGCGCCGGATACGGACAGGGTTTATACGAGCAGTACTTC.

This clonotype showed up many times. The chain couples TRBV29-1 to TRBJ2-5; 10 positions match TRBD1. The CDR3 is 15 residues long. Germline loops: CDR1 SQVTM, CDR2 ANQGSEA. V was pared by 0 bases and J by 4 bases, with 5 bases of the junction left unmatched. CDR3 sequence reads: CSVEEDRGRSETQYF. The CDR3 DNA is TGCAGCGTTGAAGAGGACAGGGGGAGGTCAGAGACCCAGTACTTC.